A selection of T cell receptor beta chains follows, all from one sample in a study of T cells in Graves' hyperthyroidism and ophthalmopathy. TCRdb used MiXCR to reprocess the multiplex PCR reads, holding one entry per CDR3 protein. This sample carries some 500,000 distinct CDR3 sequences, approximately 16% of them seen once, and the ten largest clones take approximately 30%. Sequenced sample: blood. Every receptor here comes from a woman in her twenties or thirties with Graves' ophthalmopathy. CDR3s include the opening cysteine and the closing phenylalanine or tryptophan. The D gene is left open where the match is weak. Size is omitted from some rows. Given values are once, few, many or a class for expanded clones.

D gene: -; V gene: TRBV20-1; clone size: many; CDR3 length: 15; J gene: TRBJ1-5; CDR3 protein: CSARPGFRSNQPQHF; CDR3 DNA: TGCAGTGCTAGACCAGGGTTTCGTAGCAATCAGCCCCAGCATTTT
D gene: -; V gene: TRBV20-1; clone size: few; CDR3 length: 12; J gene: TRBJ2-3; CDR3 protein: CSASYGTDTQYF; CDR3 DNA: TGCAGTGCTAGTTATGGTACAGATACGCAGTATTTT
D gene: -; V gene: TRBV28; clone size: -; CDR3 length: 13; J gene: TRBJ2-1; CDR3 protein: CASSRSSGNEQFF; CDR3 DNA: TGTGCCAGCAGTAGATCAAGTGGGAATGAGCAGTTCTTC
D gene: -; V gene: TRBV19; clone size: -; CDR3 length: 17; J gene: TRBJ2-3; CDR3 protein: CASSIGWNLGHTDTQYF; CDR3 DNA: TGTGCCAGTAGTATTGGATGGAATTTAGGGCACACAGATACGCAGTATTTT
D gene: TRBD2; V gene: TRBV2; clone size: many; CDR3 length: 15; J gene: TRBJ2-3; CDR3 protein: CASSGLRGGSGTQYF; CDR3 DNA: TGTGCCAGCAGTGGCCTCCGCGGGGGGTCCGGTACGCAGTATTTT
D gene: TRBD1; V gene: TRBV5-1; clone size: many; CDR3 length: 13; J gene: TRBJ2-7; CDR3 protein: CASSFTGGHEQYF; CDR3 DNA: TGCGCCAGCAGCTTTACAGGGGGCCACGAGCAGTACTTC
D gene: TRBD1; V gene: TRBV4-3; clone size: many; CDR3 length: 17; J gene: TRBJ1-2; CDR3 protein: CASSQDPLRTGGNGYTF; CDR3 DNA: TGCGCCAGCAGCCAAGATCCACTCCGGACAGGGGGAAATGGCTACACCTTC
D gene: -; V gene: TRBV28; clone size: many; CDR3 length: 14; J gene: TRBJ2-1; CDR3 protein: CASSPPGTYNEQFF; CDR3 DNA: TGTGCCAGCAGTCCCCCTGGAACCTACAATGAGCAGTTCTTC
D gene: -; V gene: TRBV25-1; clone size: many; CDR3 length: 14; J gene: TRBJ1-5; CDR3 protein: CASRAPTGDQPQHF; CDR3 DNA: TGTGCCAGCAGAGCACCGACAGGAGATCAGCCCCAGCATTTT
D gene: TRBD1; V gene: TRBV7-8; clone size: few; CDR3 length: 15; J gene: TRBJ1-1; CDR3 protein: CASSADRVRNTEAFF; CDR3 DNA: TGTGCCAGCAGCGCCGACAGGGTTAGGAACACTGAAGCTTTCTTT
D gene: -; V gene: TRBV10-2; clone size: -; CDR3 length: 16; J gene: TRBJ1-3; CDR3 protein: CASRESDRLLGNTIYF; CDR3 DNA: TGCGCCAGCAGAGAATCTGACAGGCTCCTTGGAAACACCATATATTTT
D gene: -; V gene: TRBV6-2/TRBV6-3; clone size: -; CDR3 length: 14; J gene: TRBJ1-1; CDR3 protein: CASSYAPRSTEAFF; CDR3 DNA: TGTGCCAGCAGTTACGCTCCTCGAAGCACTGAAGCTTTCTTT
D gene: -; V gene: TRBV15; clone size: many; CDR3 length: 14; J gene: TRBJ2-3; CDR3 protein: CATSRGILGDTQYF; CDR3 DNA: TGTGCCACCAGCAGAGGTATCCTCGGAGATACGCAGTATTTT
D gene: TRBD2; V gene: TRBV7-9; clone size: few; CDR3 length: 16; J gene: TRBJ2-1; CDR3 protein: CASSLAAGGSYNEQFF; CDR3 DNA: TGTGCCAGCAGCTTAGCCGCGGGGGGCTCCTACAATGAGCAGTTCTTC
D gene: TRBD1; V gene: TRBV20-1; clone size: -; CDR3 length: 14; J gene: TRBJ2-5; CDR3 protein: CSASEGARRETQYF; CDR3 DNA: TGCAGTGCTAGCGAGGGGGCGCGTCGGGAGACCCAGTACTTC
D gene: -; V gene: TRBV6-4; clone size: -; CDR3 length: 14; J gene: TRBJ2-1; CDR3 protein: CASSEKADGSEQFF; CDR3 DNA: TGTGCCAGCAGTGAGAAGGCGGACGGCAGTGAGCAGTTCTTC
D gene: -; V gene: TRBV7-2; clone size: -; CDR3 length: 12; J gene: TRBJ1-2; CDR3 protein: CASSLLAGGYTF; CDR3 DNA: TGTGCCAGCAGCTTATTGGCTGGCGGCTACACCTTC
D gene: TRBD2; V gene: TRBV27; clone size: many; CDR3 length: 16; J gene: TRBJ2-1; CDR3 protein: CASSLATSGSYNEQFF; CDR3 DNA: TGTGCCAGCAGTTTAGCGACTAGCGGGAGCTACAATGAGCAGTTCTTC
D gene: TRBD2; V gene: TRBV11-2; clone size: -; CDR3 length: 15; J gene: TRBJ2-3; CDR3 protein: CASSVEGGSPDTQYF; CDR3 DNA: TGTGCCAGCAGCGTAGAGGGCGGGAGCCCTGATACGCAGTATTTT
D gene: -; V gene: TRBV7-9; clone size: few; CDR3 length: 14; J gene: TRBJ1-4; CDR3 protein: CASSFTGHREKLFF; CDR3 DNA: TGTGCCAGCAGCTTCACAGGGCATCGAGAAAAACTGTTTTTT
D gene: TRBD2; V gene: TRBV19; clone size: -; CDR3 length: 17; J gene: TRBJ2-1; CDR3 protein: CASRPQAGSGSINEQFF; CDR3 DNA: TGTGCCAGTAGGCCCCAGGCGGGAAGCGGGAGTATCAATGAGCAGTTCTTC
D gene: -; V gene: TRBV3-1; clone size: -; CDR3 length: 14; J gene: TRBJ2-1; CDR3 protein: CASSQDLLSVEQFF; CDR3 DNA: TGTGCCAGCAGCCAAGACCTCCTTAGCGTCGAGCAGTTCTTC
D gene: -; V gene: TRBV4-1; clone size: few; CDR3 length: 14; J gene: TRBJ2-3; CDR3 protein: CASSQPLGTDTQYF; CDR3 DNA: TGCGCCAGCAGCCAACCTTTGGGCACAGATACGCAGTATTTT
D gene: -; V gene: TRBV5-5; clone size: -; CDR3 length: 16; J gene: TRBJ2-7; CDR3 protein: CASSLEKGLTSYEQYF; CDR3 DNA: TGTGCCAGCAGCTTGGAGAAGGGGCTGACATCCTACGAGCAGTACTTC
D gene: TRBD1; V gene: TRBV20-1; clone size: -; CDR3 length: 19; J gene: TRBJ2-3; CDR3 protein: CSASLTGGLRAGRTDTQYF; CDR3 DNA: TGCAGTGCTTCTCTGACAGGGGGCCTTAGGGCGGGGCGAACAGATACGCAGTATTTT
D gene: -; V gene: TRBV6-1; clone size: many; CDR3 length: 11; J gene: TRBJ1-1; CDR3 protein: CASGDGTEAFF; CDR3 DNA: TGTGCCAGCGGTGATGGCACTGAAGCTTTCTTT
D gene: -; V gene: TRBV11-2; clone size: many; CDR3 length: 16; J gene: TRBJ1-1; CDR3 protein: CASSFPVRGPDTEAFF; CDR3 DNA: TGTGCCAGCAGCTTTCCTGTCCGAGGACCGGACACTGAAGCTTTCTTT
D gene: -; V gene: TRBV4-1; clone size: many; CDR3 length: 14; J gene: TRBJ2-3; CDR3 protein: CASSLRTAADTQYF; CDR3 DNA: TGCGCCAGCAGCCTTAGGACAGCTGCAGATACGCAGTATTTT
D gene: TRBD1; V gene: TRBV18; clone size: many; CDR3 length: 16; J gene: TRBJ2-6; CDR3 protein: CASSPRTGFGANVLTF; CDR3 DNA: TGTGCCAGCTCACCTCGGACAGGGTTTGGGGCCAACGTCCTGACTTTC
D gene: -; V gene: TRBV19; clone size: -; CDR3 length: 15; J gene: TRBJ2-4; CDR3 protein: CASSIQGGAKNIQYF; CDR3 DNA: TGTGCCAGTAGTATACAGGGGGGAGCCAAAAACATTCAGTACTTC
D gene: -; V gene: TRBV5-4; clone size: many; CDR3 length: 13; J gene: TRBJ2-1; CDR3 protein: CASSRASYNEQFF; CDR3 DNA: TGTGCCAGCAGCCGGGCCTCCTACAATGAGCAGTTCTTC
D gene: -; V gene: TRBV4-3; clone size: -; CDR3 length: 14; J gene: TRBJ2-2; CDR3 protein: CASSQDSGTGELFF; CDR3 DNA: TGCGCCAGCAGCCAAGATTCGGGAACCGGGGAGCTGTTTTTT
D gene: -; V gene: TRBV4-1; clone size: -; CDR3 length: 12; J gene: TRBJ2-1; CDR3 protein: CASSQESNEQFF; CDR3 DNA: TGCGCCAGCAGCCAAGAGAGTAATGAGCAGTTCTTC
D gene: -; V gene: TRBV6-2/TRBV6-3; clone size: few; CDR3 length: 12; J gene: TRBJ2-7; CDR3 protein: CASSPGGRNWYF; CDR3 DNA: TGTGCCAGCAGCCCCGGCGGTCGCAATTGGTACTTC
D gene: -; V gene: TRBV20-1; clone size: -; CDR3 length: 16; J gene: TRBJ2-1; CDR3 protein: CSARPSSAGLAHEQFF; CDR3 DNA: TGCAGTGCTAGACCTTCGTCCGCGGGACTGGCTCATGAGCAGTTCTTC
D gene: -; V gene: TRBV3-2; clone size: -; CDR3 length: 17; J gene: TRBJ2-3; CDR3 protein: CASSQDDPSGRTDTQYF; CDR3 DNA: TGTGCCAGCAGCCAAGATGATCCTAGCGGGAGGACAGATACGCAGTATTTT
D gene: -; V gene: TRBV13; clone size: few; CDR3 length: 13; J gene: TRBJ2-7; CDR3 protein: CATGVRRSYEQYF; CDR3 DNA: TGTGCCACCGGGGTTCGCAGAAGCTACGAGCAGTACTTC
D gene: TRBD1; V gene: TRBV30; clone size: -; CDR3 length: 14; J gene: TRBJ2-7; CDR3 protein: CACSYWDRDYEQYF; CDR3 DNA: TGTGCCTGTTCCTATTGGGACAGGGACTACGAGCAGTACTTC
D gene: -; V gene: TRBV29-1; clone size: -; CDR3 length: 13; J gene: TRBJ2-6; CDR3 protein: CSVESPGANVLTF; CDR3 DNA: TGCAGCGTTGAAAGTCCTGGGGCCAACGTCCTGACTTTC
D gene: -; V gene: TRBV20-1; clone size: many; CDR3 length: 15; J gene: TRBJ2-5; CDR3 protein: CSAALPGKLEGTQYF; CDR3 DNA: TGCAGTGCTGCCCTTCCAGGGAAACTAGAGGGGACCCAGTACTTC
D gene: -; V gene: TRBV12-3/TRBV12-4; clone size: many; CDR3 length: 15; J gene: TRBJ1-5; CDR3 protein: CASSRMGGSNQPQHF; CDR3 DNA: TGTGCCAGCAGTCGAATGGGGGGTAGCAATCAGCCCCAGCATTTT
D gene: -; V gene: TRBV29-1; clone size: few; CDR3 length: 13; J gene: TRBJ1-2; CDR3 protein: CSVPRDGNYGYTF; CDR3 DNA: TGCAGCGTGCCCCGGGACGGTAACTATGGCTACACCTTC
D gene: TRBD2; V gene: TRBV6-2/TRBV6-3; clone size: few; CDR3 length: 15; J gene: TRBJ2-5; CDR3 protein: CASSSLLAAQETQYF; CDR3 DNA: TGTGCCAGCAGTTCCCTACTAGCGGCACAAGAGACCCAGTACTTC
D gene: -; V gene: TRBV3-1; clone size: many; CDR3 length: 15; J gene: TRBJ2-1; CDR3 protein: CASSQDLDSQGEQFF; CDR3 DNA: TGTGCCAGCAGCCAAGATTTGGACAGTCAAGGGGAGCAGTTCTTC
D gene: -; V gene: TRBV5-1; clone size: -; CDR3 length: 14; J gene: TRBJ2-2; CDR3 protein: CASSKDSNTGELFF; CDR3 DNA: TGCGCCAGCAGCAAGGACTCGAACACCGGGGAGCTGTTTTTT
D gene: -; V gene: TRBV11-2; clone size: -; CDR3 length: 12; J gene: TRBJ2-7; CDR3 protein: CAIRGLSYEQYF; CDR3 DNA: TGTGCCATCCGGGGTCTGTCCTACGAGCAGTACTTC
D gene: -; V gene: TRBV7-3; clone size: many; CDR3 length: 14; J gene: TRBJ2-1; CDR3 protein: CASSFVPLVNEQFF; CDR3 DNA: TGTGCCAGCAGCTTCGTGCCTTTGGTGAATGAGCAGTTCTTC
D gene: TRBD2; V gene: TRBV19; clone size: few; CDR3 length: 13; J gene: TRBJ2-7; CDR3 protein: CASKSSGTYEQYF; CDR3 DNA: TGTGCCAGTAAGTCTAGCGGAACCTACGAGCAGTACTTC
D gene: TRBD1; V gene: TRBV7-2; clone size: many; CDR3 length: 13; J gene: TRBJ1-1; CDR3 protein: CASSYGQGGEAFF; CDR3 DNA: TGTGCCAGCAGCTACGGACAGGGCGGCGAAGCTTTCTTT
D gene: -; V gene: TRBV6-2/TRBV6-3; clone size: many; CDR3 length: 15; J gene: TRBJ1-5; CDR3 protein: CASSQPDSQNQPQHF; CDR3 DNA: TGTGCCAGCAGTCAACCGGATTCTCAAAATCAGCCCCAGCATTTT
D gene: TRBD1; V gene: TRBV2; clone size: -; CDR3 length: 14; J gene: TRBJ2-7; CDR3 protein: CTSRGTGVGHEQYF; CDR3 DNA: TGTACCAGCAGGGGGACAGGGGTCGGCCACGAGCAGTACTTC
D gene: TRBD2; V gene: TRBV6-2/TRBV6-3; clone size: -; CDR3 length: 13; J gene: TRBJ2-1; CDR3 protein: CASEGTSGNEQFF; CDR3 DNA: TGTGCCAGCGAAGGGACTAGCGGAAATGAGCAGTTCTTC
D gene: TRBD1; V gene: TRBV2; clone size: many; CDR3 length: 15; J gene: TRBJ1-1; CDR3 protein: CASSFRTGGDTEAFF; CDR3 DNA: TGTGCCAGCAGCTTCCGGACAGGGGGAGACACTGAAGCTTTCTTT